The rows below give T cell receptor beta chains drawn from one sample of a study of cytomegalovirus exposure and HLA in healthy donors. Assay used: immunoSEQ multiplex PCR; TCRdb lists only in-frame clones, some missing. The table lists about 130,000 clones, 82% of them singletons. Source material: PBMCs. All receptors derive from a boy aged 2-15 years in good health and CMV-seronegative. Each CDR3 is given with its conserved first and last residue. D genes are given only for firm matches. For some rows the clone size is stated as once, few or many, or as a class when expanded; others skip it.

j_gene,abundance,d_gene,v_gene,CDR3aa,CDR3nt
TRBJ2-1,NA,NA,TRBV7-9,CAGGARALINNEQFF,TGTGCTGGGGGGGCCCGCGCATTAATAAACAATGAGCAGTTCTTC
TRBJ2-7,NA,NA,TRBV30,CAWSVSGDEQYF,TGTGCCTGGAGTGTATCAGGGGACGAGCAGTACTTC
TRBJ2-2,NA,TRBD1,TRBV6-1,CAGDRANTGELFF,TGTGCCGGAGACAGGGCAAACACCGGGGAGCTGTTTTTT
TRBJ1-1,once,TRBD1,TRBV5-4,CASSVPGQGAETEAFF,TGTGCCAGCAGCGTCCCGGGACAGGGGGCAGAGACTGAAGCTTTCTTT
TRBJ1-1,NA,NA,TRBV19,CASIRQDSLSTEAFF,TGTGCCAGTATTCGCCAGGACAGCCTTTCCACTGAAGCTTTCTTT
TRBJ1-6,NA,TRBD1,TRBV27,CASSFTGGTGKSSPLHF,TGTGCCAGCAGTTTTACGGGAGGGACAGGGAAATCTTCACCCCTCCACTTT
TRBJ2-1,once,TRBD1,TRBV2,CASSTRQGRRDNEQFF,TGTGCCAGCAGTACCCGACAGGGAAGAAGGGACAATGAGCAGTTCTTC
TRBJ2-2,NA,TRBD1,TRBV29-1,CSVEIQGPTGELFF,TGCAGCGTTGAGATACAGGGGCCCACCGGGGAGCTGTTTTTT
TRBJ2-1,few,TRBD1,TRBV15,CATSRARTGYNEQFF,TGTGCCACCAGCAGGGCTAGGACAGGGTACAATGAGCAGTTCTTC
TRBJ1-6,NA,NA,TRBV9,CASSEGGGESPLHF,TGTGCCAGCAGCGAGGGGGGGGGTGAGTCACCCCTCCACTTT
TRBJ2-5,NA,NA,TRBV5-1,CASSPRAGNQAQYF,TGCGCCAGCAGCCCACGCGCCGGGAACCAGGCCCAGTACTTC
TRBJ1-3,NA,NA,TRBV9,CASSVPSGNTIYF,TGTGCCAGCAGCGTACCATCTGGAAACACCATATATTTT
TRBJ1-6,few,TRBD1,TRBV7-8,CASRIGTDNSPLHF,TGTGCCAGCAGAATCGGGACAGATAATTCACCCCTCCACTTT
TRBJ2-1,NA,TRBD2,TRBV4-1,CASSQGGLAGLSSYNEQFF,TGCGCCAGCAGCCAAGGAGGACTAGCGGGTCTTAGCTCCTACAATGAGCAGTTCTTC
TRBJ1-3,NA,NA,TRBV7-9,CASTMVVRTEDTIYF,TGTGCCAGCACCATGGTGGTCCGGACGGAGGACACCATATATTTT
TRBJ1-5,NA,NA,TRBV2,CASSANLRQPQHF,TGTGCCAGCAGTGCGAATCTCCGGCAGCCCCAGCATTTT
TRBJ1-2,NA,NA,TRBV5-1,CASSIGSPYGYTF,TGCGCCAGCAGCATCGGGTCCCCCTATGGCTACACCTTC
TRBJ2-5,NA,TRBD1,TRBV4-2,CASSQDRGQGAETQYF,TGTGCCAGCAGCCAAGATCGAGGACAGGGGGCTGAGACCCAGTACTTC
TRBJ2-3,once,TRBD2,TRBV4-3,CASSQRGATDTQYF,TGCGCCAGCAGCCAGCGGGGGGCCACAGATACGCAGTATTTT
TRBJ2-1,NA,TRBD2,TRBV29-1,CSVERGLAGGPIYNEQFF,TGCAGCGTCGAGAGGGGACTAGCGGGAGGGCCGATCTACAATGAGCAGTTCTTC
TRBJ2-3,NA,NA,TRBV19,CASSMGSQDTQYF,TGTGCCAGTAGTATGGGCAGCCAAGATACGCAGTATTTT
TRBJ1-5,NA,TRBD1,TRBV28,CASADRAPNQPQHF,TGTGCCAGCGCAGACAGGGCCCCCAATCAGCCCCAGCATTTT
TRBJ2-1,NA,TRBD2,TRBV4-3,CASSSPAGGTGNEQFF,TGCGCCAGCAGCTCACCAGCGGGGGGAACGGGCAATGAGCAGTTCTTC
TRBJ1-1,NA,TRBD1,TRBV6-6,CASSYSRDRESAFF,TGTGCCAGCAGTTACTCGCGGGACAGGGAATCAGCTTTCTTT
TRBJ1-6,NA,NA,TRBV2,CASRIEATRYNSPLHF,TGTGCCAGCAGGATCGAGGCCACCCGCTATAATTCACCCCTCCACTTT
TRBJ2-7,once,TRBD1,TRBV19,CASSTPGQSYEQYF,TGTGCCAGTAGTACTCCGGGACAGTCCTACGAGCAGTACTTC
TRBJ2-7,NA,NA,TRBV7-9,CASSPSGAYEQYF,TGTGCCAGCAGCCCAAGTGGGGCATACGAGCAGTACTTC
TRBJ2-2,NA,NA,TRBV6-4,CASSDSTTGELFF,TGTGCCAGCAGTGACTCAACAACCGGGGAGCTGTTTTTT
TRBJ2-1,NA,TRBD2,TRBV6-4,CASSDSSGTYNEQFF,TGTGCCAGCAGTGACTCGAGCGGGACTTACAATGAGCAGTTCTTC
TRBJ1-6,few,TRBD1,TRBV7-2,CASRLRTGNNSPLHF,TGTGCCAGCAGACTTCGGACAGGAAATAATTCACCCCTCCACTTT
TRBJ2-3,NA,NA,TRBV4-3,CASSQAFGGGTDTQYF,TGCGCCAGCAGCCAAGCATTCGGAGGGGGCACAGATACGCAGTATTTT
TRBJ2-7,NA,TRBD1,TRBV12-5,CASGLGTVSYEQYF,TGTGCTAGTGGCCTCGGGACAGTATCCTACGAGCAGTACTTC
TRBJ2-1,NA,TRBD2,TRBV5-1,CASSSVEGLADLSSYNEQFF,TGCGCCAGCAGCTCGGTGGAGGGACTAGCGGACCTGAGCTCCTACAATGAGCAGTTCTTC
TRBJ2-5,few,NA,TRBV27,CASSFSPEAETQYF,TGTGCCAGCAGTTTCTCCCCTGAGGCGGAGACCCAGTACTTC
TRBJ2-1,NA,TRBD2,TRBV11-1,CASSFPGVAGGNEQFF,TGTGCCAGCAGCTTCCCCGGGGTAGCGGGAGGAAATGAGCAGTTCTTC
TRBJ2-2,NA,TRBD1,TRBV6-4,CASSARDSGELFF,TGTGCCAGCAGTGCCCGGGACAGCGGGGAGCTGTTTTTT
TRBJ1-6,NA,TRBD1,TRBV27,CASSLNPDRGNSPLHF,TGTGCCAGCAGCCTTAACCCTGACAGGGGGAATTCACCCCTCCACTTT
TRBJ1-2,few,NA,TRBV30,CAWSVVGGFASGYTF,TGTGCCTGGAGTGTGGTGGGAGGGTTTGCAAGTGGCTACACCTTC
TRBJ1-1,NA,NA,TRBV7-9,CASSSVTYQAEAFF,TGTGCCAGCAGCTCGGTGACGTACCAAGCGGAAGCTTTCTTT
TRBJ1-1,NA,NA,TRBV19,CASSTLQGLNTEAFF,TGTGCCAGTAGTACGCTACAGGGTCTGAACACTGAAGCTTTCTTT
TRBJ2-1,NA,NA,TRBV10-3,CAITEELSNEQFF,TGTGCCATCACCGAGGAGCTCTCCAATGAGCAGTTCTTC
TRBJ2-3,few,TRBD2,TRBV4-3,CASSQTARGAGDSQDTQYF,TGCGCCAGCAGCCAAACGGCCCGGGGAGCGGGGGATTCACAAGATACGCAGTATTTT
TRBJ2-3,few,NA,TRBV9,CASSSRPLGPDTQYF,TGTGCCAGCAGCTCTCGCCCACTAGGTCCAGATACGCAGTATTTT
TRBJ2-3,once,TRBD2,TRBV4-1,CASSQDKASGILATDTQYF,TGCGCCAGCAGCCAAGATAAGGCTAGCGGGATACTCGCAACAGATACGCAGTATTTT
TRBJ1-2,NA,NA,TRBV19,CASSELQGRRYGYTF,TGTGCCAGTAGTGAACTACAGGGCCGCCGCTATGGCTACACCTTC
TRBJ1-2,NA,TRBD1,TRBV2,CASRQGSGYTF,TGTGCCAGCCGACAGGGGAGTGGCTACACCTTC
TRBJ2-1,NA,TRBD2,TRBV19,CATLGLAGGPEQFF,TGTGCCACCCTAGGACTAGCGGGAGGCCCTGAGCAGTTCTTC
TRBJ2-5,NA,NA,TRBV4-1,CASSPKLHLEETQYF,TGCGCCAGCAGCCCAAAACTGCATCTTGAAGAGACCCAGTACTTC
TRBJ2-3,few,TRBD2,TRBV4-2,CASSLSLAGGPGDTQYF,TGTGCCAGCAGCCTTTCCTTAGCGGGGGGGCCTGGGGATACGCAGTATTTT
TRBJ1-1,NA,NA,TRBV27,CASSSTGLNTEAFF,TGTGCCAGCAGTTCGACAGGTTTGAACACTGAAGCTTTCTTT
TRBJ2-2,NA,NA,TRBV4-2,CASSQVLRGSAGELFF,TGTGCCAGCAGCCAAGTTTTACGGGGGAGCGCCGGGGAGCTGTTTTTT
TRBJ1-1,once,TRBD1,TRBV6-6,CASSYSASGQTEAFF,TGTGCCAGCAGTTATTCCGCGTCGGGACAGACCGAAGCTTTCTTT
TRBJ1-1,once,NA,TRBV30,CAWTDIREAEAFF,TGTGCCTGGACCGATATTCGGGAAGCTGAAGCTTTCTTT
TRBJ1-2,NA,TRBD1,TRBV15,CATSRDQTGGKSYTF,TGTGCCACCAGCAGAGATCAGACAGGGGGCAAGAGCTACACCTTC
TRBJ2-6,NA,NA,TRBV7-9,CASSLIGGPGANVLTF,TGTGCCAGCAGCTTAATAGGGGGACCTGGGGCCAACGTCCTGACTTTC